What follows is one T cell receptor beta chain and its context. This CDR3 is 15 amino acids long. The sample belongs to a study of sequential checkpoint blockade in melanoma. Across the study: Patients were randomized 1:1 to nivolumab-then-ipilimumab or ipilimumab-then-nivolumab first-line. Each arm's sequence ended with maintenance nivolumab.

Stated treatment: randomized to nivolumab then ipilimumab (arm A) or the reverse (arm B). None of the patients previously received DNA-damaging chemotherapy. Live CD3+CD8+ CD19− CD56− cells were sorted from PBMCs. Here immunoSEQ multiplex PCR was the method, and the copy in TCRdb shows in-frame clones only, minus some. The sample has 20,000 to 25,000 clones, 55% to 70% seen once; the top ten hold about 19%. This receptor was identified in a human donor with melanoma. The chain has TRBV21-1 and TRBJ2-7; TRBD2, as called in the table, went unchecked against the DNA. TRBV21-1 is deemed a pseudogene. The sample in question was CD8+ T cells sorted from blood (inferred from file names), obtained from a patient given nivolumab and ipilimumab in sequence. In nucleotides, the CDR3 is TGTGCCAGCAGCAAATGGAGTGGCCTCTCCTACGAGCAGTACTTC. Amino acids: CASSKWSGLSYEQYF.